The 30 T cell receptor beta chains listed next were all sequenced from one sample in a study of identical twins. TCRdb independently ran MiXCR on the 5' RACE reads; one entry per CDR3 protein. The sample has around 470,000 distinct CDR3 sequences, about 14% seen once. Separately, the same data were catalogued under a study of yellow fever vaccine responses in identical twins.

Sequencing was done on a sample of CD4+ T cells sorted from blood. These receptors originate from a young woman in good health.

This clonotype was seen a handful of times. CDR3 nucleotides: TGTGCCAGCAGCGCAGACAGAAGCTACGAGCAGTACTTC. Residues: CASSADRSYEQYF. The chain links TRBV11-2 to TRBJ2-7; perhaps TRBD1 as D (5 bases). V was cut by 5 bases and J by 3 bases, with 11 bases left in between. The length of the CDR3 is 13 residues. Germline V gives CDR1 SGHAT, CDR2 FQNNGV.

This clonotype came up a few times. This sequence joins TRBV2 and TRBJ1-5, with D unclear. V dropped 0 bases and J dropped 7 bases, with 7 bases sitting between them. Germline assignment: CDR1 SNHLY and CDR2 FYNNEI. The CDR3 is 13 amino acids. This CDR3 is CASSEAREQPQHF. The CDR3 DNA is TGTGCCAGCAGTGAAGCGAGGGAACAGCCCCAGCATTTT.

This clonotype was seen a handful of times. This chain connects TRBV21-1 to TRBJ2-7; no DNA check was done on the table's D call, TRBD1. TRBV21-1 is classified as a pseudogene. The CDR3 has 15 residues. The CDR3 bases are TGTGCCAGCAGCAAACGCGGGGGGCGAACCTACGAGCAGTACTTC. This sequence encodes CASSKRGGRTYEQYF.

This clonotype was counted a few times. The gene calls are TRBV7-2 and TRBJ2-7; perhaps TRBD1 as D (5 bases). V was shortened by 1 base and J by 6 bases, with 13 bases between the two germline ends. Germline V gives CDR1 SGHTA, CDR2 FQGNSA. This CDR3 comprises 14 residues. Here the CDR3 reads CASSLGGRVGEQYF. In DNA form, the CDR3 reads TGTGCCAGCAGCTTAGGGGGCAGGGTAGGCGAGCAGTACTTC.

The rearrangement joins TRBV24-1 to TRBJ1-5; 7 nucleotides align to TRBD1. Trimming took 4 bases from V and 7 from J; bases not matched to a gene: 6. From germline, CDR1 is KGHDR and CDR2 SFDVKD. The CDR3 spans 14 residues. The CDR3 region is CATSEGGMMQPQHF. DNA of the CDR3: TGTGCCACCAGTGAAGGGGGCATGATGCAGCCCCAGCATTTT.

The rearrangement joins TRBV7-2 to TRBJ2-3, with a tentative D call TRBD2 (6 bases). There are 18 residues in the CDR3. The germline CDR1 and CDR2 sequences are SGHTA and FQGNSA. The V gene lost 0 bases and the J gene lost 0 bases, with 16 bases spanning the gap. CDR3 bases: TGTGCCAGCAGCTTAGCCCGATTTAGCGGAACTAGCACAGATACGCAGTATTTT. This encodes CASSLARFSGTSTDTQYF.

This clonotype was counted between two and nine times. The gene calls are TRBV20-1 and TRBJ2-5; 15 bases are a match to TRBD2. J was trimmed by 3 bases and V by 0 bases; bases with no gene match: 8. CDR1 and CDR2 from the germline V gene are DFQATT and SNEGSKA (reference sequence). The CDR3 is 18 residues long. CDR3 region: CSARDPRTSGRVKETQYF. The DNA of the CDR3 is TGCAGTGCTAGAGATCCAAGGACTAGCGGGAGGGTTAAAGAGACCCAGTACTTC.

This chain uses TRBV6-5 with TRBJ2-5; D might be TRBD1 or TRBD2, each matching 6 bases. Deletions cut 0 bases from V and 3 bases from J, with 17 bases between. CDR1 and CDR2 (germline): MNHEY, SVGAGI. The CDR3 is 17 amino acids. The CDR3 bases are TGTGCCAGCAGTTACTCGGGGACGGGGGCCCCAAAAGAGACCCAGTACTTC. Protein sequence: CASSYSGTGAPKETQYF.

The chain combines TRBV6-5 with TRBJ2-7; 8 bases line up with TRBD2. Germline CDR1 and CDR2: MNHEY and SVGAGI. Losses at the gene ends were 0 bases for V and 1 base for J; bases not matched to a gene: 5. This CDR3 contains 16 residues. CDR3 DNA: TGTGCCAGCAGTTACTCGTTACTAGCGGCTTCCTACGAGCAGTACTTC. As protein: CASSYSLLAASYEQYF.

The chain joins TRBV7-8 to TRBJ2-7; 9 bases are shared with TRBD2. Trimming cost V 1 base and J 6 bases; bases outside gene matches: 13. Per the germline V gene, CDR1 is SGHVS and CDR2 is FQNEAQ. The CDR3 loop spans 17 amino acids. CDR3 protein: CASSLVPDSGRLSEQYF. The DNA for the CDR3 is TGTGCCAGCAGCTTAGTCCCGGATAGCGGGAGACTGAGCGAGCAGTACTTC.

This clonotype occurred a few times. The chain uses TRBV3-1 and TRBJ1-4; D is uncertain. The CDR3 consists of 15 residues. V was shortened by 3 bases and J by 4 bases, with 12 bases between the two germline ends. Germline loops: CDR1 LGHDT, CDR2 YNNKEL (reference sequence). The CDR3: CASSHLARSNEKLFF. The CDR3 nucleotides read TGTGCCAGCAGCCACCTGGCGCGGAGTAATGAAAAACTGTTTTTT.

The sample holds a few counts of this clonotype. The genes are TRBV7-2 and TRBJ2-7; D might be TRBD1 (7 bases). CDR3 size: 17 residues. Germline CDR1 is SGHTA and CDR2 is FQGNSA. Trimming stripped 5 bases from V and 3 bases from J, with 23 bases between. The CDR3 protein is CASSPGLRGQVGYEQYF. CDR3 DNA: TGTGCCAGCAGCCCGGGACTCCGTGGACAGGTGGGCTACGAGCAGTACTTC.

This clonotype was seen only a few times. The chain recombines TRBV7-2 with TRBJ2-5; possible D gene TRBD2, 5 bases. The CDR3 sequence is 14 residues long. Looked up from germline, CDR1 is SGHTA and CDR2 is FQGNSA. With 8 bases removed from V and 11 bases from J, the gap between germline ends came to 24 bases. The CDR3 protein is CASFFPELGGPQYF. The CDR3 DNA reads TGTGCCAGCTTTTTCCCCGAGCTCGGAGGACCTCAGTACTTC.

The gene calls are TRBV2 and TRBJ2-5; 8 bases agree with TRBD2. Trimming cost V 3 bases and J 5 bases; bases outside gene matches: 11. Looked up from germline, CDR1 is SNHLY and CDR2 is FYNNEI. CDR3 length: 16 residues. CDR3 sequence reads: CASSDRTGGRRETQYF. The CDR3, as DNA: TGTGCCAGCAGTGATCGTACGGGGGGGCGCAGGGAGACCCAGTACTTC. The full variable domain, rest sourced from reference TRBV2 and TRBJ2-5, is EPEVTQTPSHQVTQMGQEVILRCVPISNHLYFYWYRQILGQKVEFLVSFYNNEISEKSEIFDDQFSVERPDGSNFTLKIRSTKLEDSAMYFCASSDRTGGRRETQYFGPGTRLLVL.

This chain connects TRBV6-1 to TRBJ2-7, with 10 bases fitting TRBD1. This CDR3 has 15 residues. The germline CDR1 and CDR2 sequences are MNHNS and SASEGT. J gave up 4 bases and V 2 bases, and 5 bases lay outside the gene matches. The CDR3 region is CASSEMTGGLYEQYF. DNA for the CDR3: TGTGCCAGCAGTGAAATGACAGGGGGCTTGTACGAGCAGTACTTC.

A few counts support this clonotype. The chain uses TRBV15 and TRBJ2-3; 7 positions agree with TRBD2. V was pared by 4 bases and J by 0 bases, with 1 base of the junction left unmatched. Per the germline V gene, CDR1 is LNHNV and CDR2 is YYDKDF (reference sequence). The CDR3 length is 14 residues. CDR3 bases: TGTGCCACCAGCAAAGCGGGAAGCACAGATACGCAGTATTTT. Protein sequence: CATSKAGSTDTQYF.

CDR3 sequence: CASTLGGIGQPQHF. CDR3 bases: TGTGCCAGCACCTTGGGGGGGATCGGACAGCCCCAGCATTTT. The J gene is TRBJ1-5, the V gene TRBV28, with TRBD1 as a possible D gene (5 bases). The CDR3 has 14 residues. V was trimmed by 7 bases and J by 7 bases, leaving 17 bases between them. CDR1 is MDHEN and CDR2 is SYDVKM in the germline V gene. Full variable domain (missing parts from reference TRBV28 and TRBJ1-5): DVKVTQSSRYLVKRTGEKVFLECVQDMDHENMFWYRQDPGLGLRLIYFSYDVKMKEKGDIPEGYSVSREKKERFSLILESASTNQTSMYLCASTLGGIGQPQHFGDGTRLSIL.

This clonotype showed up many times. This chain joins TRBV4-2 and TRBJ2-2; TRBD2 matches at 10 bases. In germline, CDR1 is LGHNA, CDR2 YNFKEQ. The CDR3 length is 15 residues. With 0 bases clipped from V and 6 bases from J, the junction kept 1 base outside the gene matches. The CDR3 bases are TGTGCCAGCAGCCAAGAAGCGGGGGGGCCCGGGGAGCTGTTTTTT. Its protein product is CASSQEAGGPGELFF.

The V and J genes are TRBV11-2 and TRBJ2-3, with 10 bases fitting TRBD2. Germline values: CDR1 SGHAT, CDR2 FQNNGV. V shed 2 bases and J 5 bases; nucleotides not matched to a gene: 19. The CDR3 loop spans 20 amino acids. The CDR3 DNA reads TGTGCCAGCAGCTTATCAGGTCGGGCTAGCGGGAGTGGGTCGGGAGATACGCAGTATTTT. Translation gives CASSLSGRASGSGSGDTQYF.

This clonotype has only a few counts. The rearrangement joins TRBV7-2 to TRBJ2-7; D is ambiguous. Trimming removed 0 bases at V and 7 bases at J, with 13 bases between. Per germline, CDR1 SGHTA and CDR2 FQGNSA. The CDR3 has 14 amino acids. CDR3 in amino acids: CASSLAANVGEQYF. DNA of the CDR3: TGTGCCAGCAGCTTAGCGGCTAACGTCGGGGAGCAGTACTTC. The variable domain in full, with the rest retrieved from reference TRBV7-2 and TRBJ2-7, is GAGVSQSPSNKVTEKGKDVELRCDPISGHTALYWYRQSLGQGLEFLIYFQGNSAPDKSGLPSDRFSAERTGGSVSTLTIQRTQQEDSAVYLCASSLAANVGEQYFGPGTRLTVT.

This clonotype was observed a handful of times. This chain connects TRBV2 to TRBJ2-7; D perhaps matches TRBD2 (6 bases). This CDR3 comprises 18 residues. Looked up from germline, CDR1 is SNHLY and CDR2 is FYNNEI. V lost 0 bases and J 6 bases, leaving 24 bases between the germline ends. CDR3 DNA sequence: TGTGCCAGCAGTGAAGCTGATTTTGGGCGGGGTTCCCTGGTCGAGCAGTACTTC. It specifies CASSEADFGRGSLVEQYF.

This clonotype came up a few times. This chain's CDR3 is CATKRGGSGADTQYF. CDR3 in DNA: TGTGCCACCAAGAGAGGAGGAAGTGGGGCAGATACGCAGTATTTT. The chain combines TRBV24-1 with TRBJ2-3; D perhaps matches TRBD2 (5 bases). V was shortened by 8 bases and J by 4 bases, with 18 bases between the two germline ends. This CDR3 is built from 15 residues. Germline CDR1 reads KGHDR; CDR2 reads SFDVKD.

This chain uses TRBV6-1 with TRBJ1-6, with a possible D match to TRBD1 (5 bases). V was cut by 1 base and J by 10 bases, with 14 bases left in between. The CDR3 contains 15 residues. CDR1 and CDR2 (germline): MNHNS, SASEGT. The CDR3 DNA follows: TGTGCCAGCAGTGAAGGCCACAGGAAGGGGTCACCCCTCCACTTT. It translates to CASSEGHRKGSPLHF.

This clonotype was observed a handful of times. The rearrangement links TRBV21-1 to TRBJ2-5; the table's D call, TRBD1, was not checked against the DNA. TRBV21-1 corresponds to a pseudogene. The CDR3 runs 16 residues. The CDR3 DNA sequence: TGTGCCAGCAGCTCCCGATTAGAGGCTTACCAAGAGACCCAGTACTTC. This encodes CASSSRLEAYQETQYF.

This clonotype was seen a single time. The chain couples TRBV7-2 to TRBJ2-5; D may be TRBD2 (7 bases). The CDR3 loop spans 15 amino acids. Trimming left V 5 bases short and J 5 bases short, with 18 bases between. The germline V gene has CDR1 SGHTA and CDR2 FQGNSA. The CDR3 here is CASSPTGRGLETQYF. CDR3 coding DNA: TGTGCCAGCAGCCCAACGGGGAGGGGGTTGGAGACCCAGTACTTC.

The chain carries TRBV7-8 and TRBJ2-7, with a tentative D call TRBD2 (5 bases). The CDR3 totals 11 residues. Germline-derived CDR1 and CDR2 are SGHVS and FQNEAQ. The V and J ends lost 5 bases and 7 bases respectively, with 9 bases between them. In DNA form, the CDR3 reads TGTGCCAGCAGCCCAGAGCGGGAGCAGTACTTC. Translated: CASSPEREQYF.

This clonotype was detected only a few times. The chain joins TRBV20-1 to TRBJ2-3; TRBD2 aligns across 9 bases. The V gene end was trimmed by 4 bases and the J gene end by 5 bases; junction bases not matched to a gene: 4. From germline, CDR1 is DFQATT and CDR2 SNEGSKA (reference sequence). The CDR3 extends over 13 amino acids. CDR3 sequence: CSATREGRDTQYF. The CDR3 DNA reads TGCAGTGCTACGCGGGAGGGGAGAGATACGCAGTATTTT.

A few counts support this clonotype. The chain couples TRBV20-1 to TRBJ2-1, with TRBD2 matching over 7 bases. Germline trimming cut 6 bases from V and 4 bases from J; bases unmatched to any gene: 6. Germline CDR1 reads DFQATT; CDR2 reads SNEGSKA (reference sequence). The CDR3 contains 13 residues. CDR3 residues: CSANSGTYNEQFF. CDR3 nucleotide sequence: TGCAGTGCGAACAGCGGGACTTACAATGAGCAGTTCTTC.

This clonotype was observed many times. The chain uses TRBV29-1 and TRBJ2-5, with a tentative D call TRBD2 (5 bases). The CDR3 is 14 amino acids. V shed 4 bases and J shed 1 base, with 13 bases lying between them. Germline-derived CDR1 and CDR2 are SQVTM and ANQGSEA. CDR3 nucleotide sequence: TGCAGCGTTGTTAGCGCAACCACCCAAGAGACCCAGTACTTC. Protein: CSVVSATTQETQYF.

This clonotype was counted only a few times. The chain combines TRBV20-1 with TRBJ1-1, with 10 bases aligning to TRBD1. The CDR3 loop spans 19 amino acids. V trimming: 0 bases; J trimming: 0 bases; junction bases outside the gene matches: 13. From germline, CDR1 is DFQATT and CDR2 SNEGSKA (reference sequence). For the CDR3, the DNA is TGCAGTGCTAGAGACGTTCATCTGGGACAGGGGCCGGTGAACACTGAAGCTTTCTTT. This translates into CSARDVHLGQGPVNTEAFF.